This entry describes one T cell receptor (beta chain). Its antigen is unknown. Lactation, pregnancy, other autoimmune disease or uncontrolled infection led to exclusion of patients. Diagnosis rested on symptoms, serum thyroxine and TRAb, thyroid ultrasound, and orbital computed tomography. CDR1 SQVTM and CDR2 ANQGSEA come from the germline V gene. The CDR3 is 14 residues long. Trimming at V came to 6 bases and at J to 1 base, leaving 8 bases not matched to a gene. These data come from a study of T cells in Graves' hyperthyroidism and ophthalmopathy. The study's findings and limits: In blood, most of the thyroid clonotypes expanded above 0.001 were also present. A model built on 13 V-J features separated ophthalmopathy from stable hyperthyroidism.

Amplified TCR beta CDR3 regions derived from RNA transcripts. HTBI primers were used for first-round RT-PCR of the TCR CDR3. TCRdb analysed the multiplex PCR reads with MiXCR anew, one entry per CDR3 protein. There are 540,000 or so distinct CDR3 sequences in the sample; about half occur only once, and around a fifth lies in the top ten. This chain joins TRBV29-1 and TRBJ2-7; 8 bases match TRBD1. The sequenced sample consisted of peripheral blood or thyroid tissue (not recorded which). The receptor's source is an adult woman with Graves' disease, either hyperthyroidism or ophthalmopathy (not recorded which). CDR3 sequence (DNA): TGCAGCGTGGTGACCAGACAGGGGTCCTACGAGCAGTACTTC. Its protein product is CSVVTRQGSYEQYF.